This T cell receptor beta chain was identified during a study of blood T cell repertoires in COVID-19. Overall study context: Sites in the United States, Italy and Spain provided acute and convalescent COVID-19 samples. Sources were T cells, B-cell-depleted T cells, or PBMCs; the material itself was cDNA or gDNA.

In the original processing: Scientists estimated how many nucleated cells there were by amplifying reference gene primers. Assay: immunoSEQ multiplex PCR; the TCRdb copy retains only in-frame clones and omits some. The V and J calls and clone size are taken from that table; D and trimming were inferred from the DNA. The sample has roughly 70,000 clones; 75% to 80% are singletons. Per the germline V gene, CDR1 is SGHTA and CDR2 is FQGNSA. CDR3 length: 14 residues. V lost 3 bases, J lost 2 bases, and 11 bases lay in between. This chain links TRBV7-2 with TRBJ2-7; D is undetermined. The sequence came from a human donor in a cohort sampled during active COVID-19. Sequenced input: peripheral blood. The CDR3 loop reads CASSFHDFAYEQYF. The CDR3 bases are TGTGCCAGCAGCTTTCATGACTTCGCCTACGAGCAGTACTTC.